These 27 T cell receptor beta chains share one sample of origin, sequenced in a study of cytomegalovirus exposure and HLA in healthy donors. Clones were sequenced by immunoSEQ multiplex PCR, and TCRdb holds only the in-frame ones, with some missing. The sample records about 140,000 clones, 80% to 90% being singletons. Specimen: PBMCs. The receptors stem from a woman between 25 and 40 years old in good health and CMV-seronegative.

This clone was detected only once. The chain is built from TRBV18 and TRBJ1-3; D not certain. Germline CDR1 is KGHSH and CDR2 is LQKENI. The V gene lost 2 bases and the J gene lost 3 bases, with 17 bases spanning the gap. The CDR3 has 17 amino acids. CDR3 sequence (DNA): TGTGCCAGCTCACCAGGTTTTGGGCCACTTGGTGGAAACACCATATATTTT. Translated: CASSPGFGPLGGNTIYF.

In its sample, this clone was seen a few times. The rearrangement uses TRBV7-2 and TRBJ1-5, with TRBD1 identical over 8 bases. The CDR3 consists of 14 residues. Germline lookup yields CDR1 SGHTA and CDR2 FQGNSA. J lost 3 bases, V lost 5 bases, and 3 bases had no gene match. CDR3 sequence (DNA): TGTGCCAGCAGCCCGACAGGGGACAATCAGCCCCAGCATTTT. This gives the protein CASSPTGDNQPQHF.

The chain couples TRBV2 to TRBJ1-4, with 7 nucleotides matching TRBD1. The CDR3 covers 14 residues. V lost 6 bases to trimming and J lost 5 bases; unmatched junction nucleotides: 6. In germline, CDR1 is SNHLY, CDR2 FYNNEI. The CDR3 here is CASRATGRNEKLFF. The CDR3 region has the DNA TGTGCCAGCAGGGCGACAGGGAGAAATGAAAAACTGTTTTTT.

V and J are TRBV9 and TRBJ1-6; 7 positions agree with TRBD1. Germline V lookup: CDR1 SGDLS, CDR2 YYNGEE. CDR3 length: 16 amino acids. The V gene end was trimmed by 3 bases and the J gene end by 6 bases; junction bases not matched to a gene: 9. CDR3 in amino acids: CASSARSGTVNSPLHF. The CDR3 nucleotides are TGTGCCAGCAGCGCCAGATCCGGGACAGTTAATTCACCCCTCCACTTT.

The chain uses TRBV5-1 and TRBJ1-2; D is uncertain. Germline values: CDR1 SGHRS, CDR2 YFSETQ. This CDR3 contains 15 residues. V lost 4 bases and J 4 bases, leaving 17 bases between the germline ends. CDR3 nucleotide sequence: TGCGCCAGCAGCCCCGGCGAGGGTTTAGGCTATGGCTACACCTTC. The encoded protein is CASSPGEGLGYGYTF.

The chain joins TRBV7-9 to TRBJ1-3; TRBD1 might be the D (6 bases). This CDR3 region has 17 residues. V shed 5 bases and J shed 0 bases, with 17 bases lying between them. Per the germline V gene, CDR1 is SEHNR and CDR2 is FQNEAQ (reference sequence). The CDR3 region has the DNA TGTGCCAGCAGCGCCCAGCAGGGGATGGGCTCTGGAAACACCATATATTTT. Residues: CASSAQQGMGSGNTIYF.

The rearrangement joins TRBV6-5 to TRBJ1-2; D might be TRBD1 (6 bases). Trimming pared 6 bases from V and 5 bases from J, leaving 13 bases between. This CDR3 has 13 residues. Germline V gene lookup returns CDR1 MNHEY and CDR2 SVGAGI. The CDR3 nucleotides read TGTGCCAGCAGAGGACCAGGGGTTTATGGCTACACCTTC. Its protein is CASRGPGVYGYTF.

The chain has TRBV6-6 and TRBJ1-6, with TRBD1 identical over 8 bases. This CDR3 is built from 16 residues. Looked up from germline, CDR1 is MNHNY and CDR2 is SVGAGI (reference sequence). J gave up 10 bases and V 4 bases, and 12 bases lay outside the gene matches. The CDR3 DNA is TGTGCCAGCAGTTCTTCACAGGGGGGCTTGGGATCACCCCTCCACTTT. Translating gives CASSSSQGGLGSPLHF.

This rearrangement joins TRBV2 to TRBJ1-5, with D possibly being TRBD1 (6 bases). This CDR3 has 16 amino acids. Trimming stripped 2 bases from V and 3 bases from J, with 14 bases between. Germline-derived CDR1 and CDR2 are SNHLY and FYNNEI. CDR3 in amino acids: CASSESPGAINQPQHF. The DNA of the CDR3 is TGTGCCAGCAGTGAATCGCCAGGGGCAATCAATCAGCCCCAGCATTTT.

J is TRBJ2-4 and V is TRBV5-4; 8 positions agree with TRBD2. J gave up 1 base and V 2 bases, and 2 bases lay outside the gene matches. From germline, CDR1 is SGHNT and CDR2 YYREEE (reference sequence). The CDR3 has 15 residues. CDR3 nucleotides: TGTGCCAGCAGCTTAGGCGGGGGGGCCAAAAACATTCAGTACTTC. Protein sequence: CASSLGGGAKNIQYF.

This chain connects TRBV19 to TRBJ2-2; D gene unclear. CDR1 is LNHDA, CDR2 SQIVND, per germline (reference sequence). The V end lost 5 bases, the J end lost 2 bases, and 15 bases lay between the germline ends. CDR3 length equals 16 residues. CDR3 residues: CASSSVYGLNTGELFF. CDR3 sequence (DNA): TGTGCCAGTAGTTCGGTTTACGGGTTAAACACCGGGGAGCTGTTTTTT.

The chain employs TRBV6-5 and TRBJ1-1; no clear D. Per germline, CDR1 MNHEY and CDR2 SVGAGI. There are 12 residues in the CDR3. Trimming removed 8 bases at V and 4 bases at J, with 11 bases between. CDR3 amino acids: CASSQRGTEAFF. The CDR3 nucleotides read TGTGCCAGCTCACAACGGGGCACTGAAGCTTTCTTT.

The genes are TRBV15 and TRBJ2-1, with 9 bases that match TRBD2. Germline V gene data show CDR1 as LNHNV and CDR2 as YYDKDF (reference sequence). J gave up 5 bases and V 3 bases, and 8 bases lay outside the gene matches. This CDR3 comprises 16 residues. In nucleotides, the CDR3 is TGTGCCACCAGCAGGGGGTGGCGGGGGGGCAACAATGAGCAGTTCTTC. Amino acid sequence: CATSRGWRGGNNEQFF.

The V and J genes are TRBV10-2 and TRBJ2-5, with D possibly being TRBD2 (6 bases). The CDR3 length is 13 residues. The V and J ends lost 0 bases and 5 bases respectively, with 7 bases between them. Germline V gives CDR1 WSHSY, CDR2 SAAADI. The CDR3 protein is CASSESGGETQYF. The CDR3, as DNA: TGCGCCAGCAGTGAGTCGGGGGGTGAGACCCAGTACTTC.

The rearrangement links TRBV19 to TRBJ2-1, with 13 bases matching TRBD2. The CDR3 has 16 amino acids. The V gene end was trimmed by 7 bases and the J gene end by 9 bases; junction bases not matched to a gene: 12. CDR1 and CDR2 from the germline V gene are LNHDA and SQIVND (reference sequence). The CDR3 here is CASTNPGTSGVFEQFF. The CDR3 DNA is TGTGCCAGTACCAATCCCGGGACTAGCGGGGTTTTTGAGCAGTTCTTC.

This chain uses TRBV6-4 with TRBJ1-1; a possible D gene is TRBD1 (6 bases). Trimming pared 2 bases from V and 1 base from J, leaving 11 bases between. This CDR3 is built from 15 residues. Germline CDR1 reads MRHNA; CDR2 reads SNTAGT. Here the CDR3 DNA reads TGTGCCAGCAGTGACACAGGGACGGGGAACACTGAAGCTTTCTTT. As protein: CASSDTGTGNTEAFF.

The chain uses TRBV5-4 and TRBJ2-7; a possible D gene is TRBD1 (6 bases). This CDR3 comprises 16 residues. In germline, CDR1 is SGHNT, CDR2 YYREEE (reference sequence). V was pared by 2 bases and J by 2 bases, with 17 bases between. The CDR3 coding sequence is TGTGCCAGCAGCTTAAACCCAAGTGACAGGACCTACGAGCAGTACTTC. Amino acids: CASSLNPSDRTYEQYF.

The rearrangement uses TRBV19 and TRBJ2-5; TRBD1 matches 9 bases. This CDR3 is built from 14 residues. Germline values: CDR1 LNHDA, CDR2 SQIVND (reference sequence). V trimming: 5 bases; J trimming: 5 bases; junction bases outside the gene matches: 6. CDR3 coding DNA: TGTGCCAGTAGTTTGGGACAGGGTATGGAGACCCAGTACTTC. Protein product: CASSLGQGMETQYF.

The rearrangement uses TRBV28 and TRBJ1-2, with D possibly being TRBD1 (6 bases). The germline V gene has CDR1 MDHEN and CDR2 SYDVKM. V was cut by 5 bases and J by 4 bases, with 11 bases left in between. This CDR3 is 13 amino acids long. The CDR3 is CASSTGLGYGYTF. The CDR3 coding sequence is TGTGCCAGCAGTACAGGGTTAGGCTATGGCTACACCTTC.

CDR3 bases: TGTGCCAGCTCACCGTCTCAGGACATACCCATGGATACGCAGTATTTT. It codes for CASSPSQDIPMDTQYF. The J gene is TRBJ2-3, the V gene TRBV18, with D possibly matching TRBD1 (5 bases). The germline V and J ends were trimmed by 3 bases and 6 bases, with 19 bases remaining between them. Germline CDR1 reads KGHSH; CDR2 reads LQKENI. CDR3 length: 16 residues.

This clone has a handful of counts. The J gene is TRBJ2-4, the V gene TRBV5-1; 7 bases agree with TRBD2. Germline V lookup: CDR1 SGHRS, CDR2 YFSETQ. The CDR3 runs to 13 residues. Trimming took 4 bases from V and 6 from J; bases not matched to a gene: 4. CDR3 DNA: TGCGCCAGCAGCCCGGGGGGTGGAAACATTCAGTACTTC. It specifies CASSPGGGNIQYF.

In this sample, this clone turned up many times. The CDR3 nucleotides are TGTGCCAGCAGCTCGCCCCAGACAGGCGCCGAGCAGTACTTC. Its protein product is CASSSPQTGAEQYF. The genes are TRBV7-8 and TRBJ2-7, with a tentative D call TRBD1 (6 bases). The CDR3 loop spans 14 amino acids. Trimming took off 4 bases at V and 6 bases at J, with 16 bases between the two ends. Germline CDR1 is SGHVS and CDR2 is FQNEAQ. The complete variable domain, with remaining parts taken from reference TRBV7-8 and TRBJ2-7, reads GAGVSQSPRYKVAKRGQDVALRCDPISGHVSLFWYQQALGQGPEFLTYFQNEAQLDKSGLPSDRFFAERPEGSVSTLKIQRTQQEDSAVYLCASSSPQTGAEQYFGPGTRLTVT.

This chain links TRBV7-9 with TRBJ1-6; D is unresolved. The V gene lost 1 base and the J gene lost 10 bases, with 5 bases spanning the gap. CDR3 length: 12 residues. The germline V gene encodes CDR1 SEHNR and CDR2 FQNEAQ (reference sequence). CDR3 protein: CASSLGGSPLHF. CDR3 bases: TGTGCCAGCAGCTTAGGAGGGTCACCCCTCCACTTT.

Ten or more counts support this clone. The gene calls are TRBV4-2 and TRBJ2-2; 7 bases map to TRBD1. In germline, CDR1 is LGHNA, CDR2 YNFKEQ. This CDR3 region has 16 residues. The J segment lost 6 bases and the V segment lost 0 bases, leaving 7 bases of the junction unmatched. The CDR3 loop reads CASSQDKGTAAGELFF. CDR3 in DNA: TGTGCCAGCAGCCAAGATAAAGGGACAGCGGCCGGGGAGCTGTTTTTT.

A few counts support this clone. The J gene is TRBJ2-3, the V gene TRBV4-3; D perhaps matches TRBD2 (7 bases). Germline V CDR1 and CDR2: LGHNA, YSLEER. The CDR3 has 17 residues. Trimming removed 0 bases from V and 2 bases from J, with 15 bases in between. DNA of the CDR3: TGCGCCAGCAGCCAAGATCGCGGCGGGGGCCCCACAGATACGCAGTATTTT. Protein: CASSQDRGGGPTDTQYF.

V usage is TRBV5-1 and J usage is TRBJ1-6, with 9 bases lining up with TRBD1. The junction had 6 bases not matched to a gene; V was cut back by 7 bases and J by 4 bases. Germline V lookup: CDR1 SGHRS, CDR2 YFSETQ. This CDR3 has 15 amino acids. In DNA, the CDR3 is TGCGCCAGCGGACAGGGGACGGGTTATAATTCACCCCTCCACTTT. Translating gives CASGQGTGYNSPLHF.

V is TRBV10-2 and J is TRBJ1-5, with D hard to call. The CDR3 covers 13 residues. Trimming left V 4 bases short and J 4 bases short, with 8 bases between. The germline gives CDR1 WSHSY, CDR2 SAAADI. CDR3 sequence reads: CASSGSVNQPQHF. CDR3 sequence (DNA): TGCGCCAGCAGTGGCTCAGTAAATCAGCCCCAGCATTTT.